Listed here are 14 T cell receptor beta chains from one sample, sequenced in a study of blood T cells in healthy people across ages. The authors ran a second PCR of roughly 6 to 12 cycles using a sample-barcoded 5' primer and a J-beta primer mix. TCRdb re-derived calls from the 5' RACE reads in MiXCR, one entry per CDR3 protein. The sample yields around 500,000 distinct CDR3 sequences, roughly a quarter seen once. The same specimen was also included in a second study, on T cells of mothers and their children.

The sequencing sample was made of blood. The receptors derive from a boy aged 2-9 years in good health.

This clonotype occurred a few times. The genes are TRBV20-1 and TRBJ2-1; TRBD1 is a possible D gene (6 bases). From germline, CDR1 is DFQATT and CDR2 SNEGSKA (reference sequence). The CDR3 runs to 14 residues. V lost 1 base, J lost 6 bases, and 13 bases lay in between. The CDR3 DNA follows: TGCAGTGCTAGAGCCGGGACATCGTCCAATGAGCAGTTCTTC. Translating it yields CSARAGTSSNEQFF.

The table lists this clonotype with a few counts. The CDR3 coding sequence is TGTGCCAGCAGTTCTCACATGACCGCGGCTGACGGCTACACCTTC. Amino acid sequence: CASSSHMTAADGYTF. This sequence joins TRBV6-5 and TRBJ1-2; D gene uncertain. V dropped 4 bases and J dropped 8 bases, with 20 bases sitting between them. This CDR3 has 15 residues. CDR1 is MNHEY, CDR2 SVGAGI, per germline.

The gene calls are TRBV6-5 and TRBJ1-4, with a possible D match to TRBD1 (5 bases). The CDR3 is 14 residues long. V was trimmed by 5 bases and J by 4 bases, leaving 11 bases between them. Germline V lookup: CDR1 MNHEY, CDR2 SVGAGI. The CDR3 coding sequence is TGTGCCAGCAGTGCGGACATCTTTAATGAAAAACTGTTTTTT. It encodes CASSADIFNEKLFF.

The chain links TRBV29-1 to TRBJ1-5, with D tentatively TRBD1 (5 bases). V lost 4 bases and J 2 bases, leaving 15 bases between the germline ends. Germline V gives CDR1 SQVTM, CDR2 ANQGSEA. This CDR3 has 15 residues. Written as DNA, the CDR3 is TGCAGCGTTGGGGGCAACGGGGGTGGCAATCAGCCCCAGCATTTT. Translated: CSVGGNGGGNQPQHF.

CDR3 region: CASSLSGGLNEKLFF. The CDR3 bases are TGTGCCAGCAGCTTGTCCGGGGGGCTGAATGAAAAACTGTTTTTT. V and J are TRBV5-5 and TRBJ1-4; tentative D call: TRBD1 (6 bases). Trimming pared 1 base from V and 5 bases from J, leaving 12 bases between. CDR1 is SGHKS, CDR2 YYEKEE, per germline (reference sequence). This CDR3 is 15 amino acids long.

The V and J genes are TRBV10-3 and TRBJ1-1; 9 nucleotides agree with TRBD1. The germline gives CDR1 ENHRY, CDR2 SYGVKD. Trimming took 5 bases from V and 4 from J; bases not matched to a gene: 14. This CDR3 has 17 residues. The CDR3 DNA follows: TGTGCCATCAGTTCAACAGAACCGGGACAGGGTCCCACTGAAGCTTTCTTT. It is translated as CAISSTEPGQGPTEAFF.

This clonotype was seen more than once but under ten times. V and J are TRBV7-9 and TRBJ2-5; the match to TRBD1 covers 8 bases. The germline gives CDR1 SEHNR, CDR2 FQNEAQ (reference sequence). This CDR3 spans 14 amino acids. Losses at the gene ends were 4 bases for V and 4 bases for J; bases not matched to a gene: 5. The CDR3 bases are TGTGCCAGCAGCTCCGGACAGGGTATAGAGACCCAGTACTTC. Its translation: CASSSGQGIETQYF.

This chain joins TRBV7-2 and TRBJ1-4; D perhaps matches TRBD1 (6 bases). Trimming pared 5 bases from V and 4 bases from J, leaving 11 bases between. The CDR3 covers 14 residues. Germline V lookup: CDR1 SGHTA, CDR2 FQGNSA. In DNA form, the CDR3 reads TGTGCCAGCAGCCAAGGACAGAATAATGAAAAACTGTTTTTT. Translating it yields CASSQGQNNEKLFF.

V and J are TRBV5-1 and TRBJ2-1; D call uncertain. CDR3 length equals 14 residues. The germline V gene encodes CDR1 SGHRS and CDR2 YFSETQ. The V end was cut by 1 base, the J end by 3 bases, with 8 bases between. Here the CDR3 reads CASSLINLYNEQFF. In DNA, the CDR3 is TGCGCCAGCAGCTTGATTAACCTCTACAATGAGCAGTTCTTC.

A few counts support this clonotype. The chain couples TRBV20-1 to TRBJ1-1, with TRBD1 matching over 7 bases. This CDR3 contains 15 residues. The V segment lost 4 bases and the J segment 6 bases; nucleotides outside the gene matches: 14. In germline, CDR1 is DFQATT, CDR2 SNEGSKA (reference sequence). In nucleotides, the CDR3 is TGCAGTGCTACACAGGGGAAGGGGCCCTACGCTGAAGCTTTCTTT. It yields the protein CSATQGKGPYAEAFF.

CDR3 nucleotide sequence: TGTGCCAGCACTAGGGGCAATGGCTACACCTTC. Translating gives CASTRGNGYTF. The chain carries TRBV6-6 and TRBJ1-2, with D possibly matching TRBD1 (5 bases). Germline CDR1 and CDR2: MNHNY and SVGAGI (reference sequence). This CDR3 is built from 11 residues. The V end was cut by 7 bases, the J end by 6 bases, with 9 bases between.

A few counts support this clonotype. The chain links TRBV6-1 to TRBJ2-6; D ambiguous. Trimming left V 1 base short and J 4 bases short, with 8 bases between. Germline CDR1 MNHNS, CDR2 SASEGT. CDR3 length equals 15 residues. The CDR3 DNA sequence: TGTGCCAGCAGTGAAGGGCTAGTCGGGGCCAACGTCCTGACTTTC. Residues: CASSEGLVGANVLTF.

The chain uses TRBV13 and TRBJ2-5; no clear D. Germline CDR1 reads PRHDT; CDR2 reads FYEKMQ (reference sequence). The ends were cut back, 1 base at V and 4 bases at J, with 13 bases in the middle. This CDR3 has 15 amino acids. The CDR3, as DNA: TGTGCCAGCAGCTTAGCGCCTAGTTCGAGAGAGACCCAGTACTTC. This encodes CASSLAPSSRETQYF. Full variable domain (missing parts from reference TRBV13 and TRBJ2-5): AAGVIQSPRHLIKEKRETATLKCYPIPRHDTVYWYQQGPGQDPQFLISFYEKMQSDKGSIPDRFSAQQFSDYHSELNMSSLELGDSALYFCASSLAPSSRETQYFGPGTRLLVL.

The chain recombines TRBV29-1 with TRBJ2-3; perhaps TRBD2 as D (6 bases). Germline loops: CDR1 SQVTM, CDR2 ANQGSEA. V lost 3 bases and J 0 bases, leaving 13 bases between the germline ends. This CDR3 spans 15 amino acids. The CDR3 spells CSVEAGRPSTDTQYF. Written as DNA, the CDR3 is TGCAGCGTTGAGGCGGGACGCCCTAGCACAGATACGCAGTATTTT.